This TCR beta chain was obtained from a study of blood T cell repertoires in COVID-19. Study information: T cells, B-cell-depleted T cells, or PBMCs provided the cDNA or gDNA that served as material.

The CDR3 is 15 residues long. V was trimmed by 0 bases and J by 1 base, leaving 10 bases between them. Germline lookup yields CDR1 SGHRS and CDR2 YFSETQ. TCRdb's copy holds only in-frame clones and misses some; the assay was immunoSEQ multiplex PCR. Found here are more than 150,000 clones, around 87% of them singletons; the top ten hold less than 3%. The chain recombines TRBV5-1 with TRBJ1-1; TRBD1 might be the D (6 bases). Sequencing was carried out using peripheral blood. This TCR was sampled from a man aged 40-49 years with active or convalescent COVID-19. As DNA, the CDR3 is TGCGCCAGCAGCTTGGCGGGGGGCCAGAACACTGAAGCTTTCTTT. This encodes CASSLAGGQNTEAFF.